The clone carrying this T cell receptor beta chain was found many times. As for time point: after trial treatment. The treatment denotes: LDRT plus nivolumab, ipilimumab, low-dose cyclophosphamide and aspirin (RACIN trial). All eligible patients presented with advanced solid tumors that contained no tumor-infiltrating lymphocytes. This entry comes from a study of low-dose radiotherapy and immunotherapy resistance in tumors. Germline V CDR1 and CDR2: LGHDT, YNNKEL (reference sequence). This CDR3 region has 13 residues. V shed 0 bases and J shed 9 bases, with 12 bases lying between them. Gene-specific TRAV and TRBV primers were used for first-strand cDNA, covering alpha and beta chains. Amplification of TCRs used a constant-region primer and V-primer adapter for approximately 19 PCR cycles. MiXCR was run by TCRdb on the reads, yielding one entry per CDR3 protein. The sample includes about 84,000 distinct CDR3 sequences, 15% to 20% of them seen just once.

The source material was PBMCs, sampled after low-dose radiotherapy plus immunotherapy. This TCR derives from a male donor with prostate cancer. The chain recombines TRBV3-1 with TRBJ2-7; the D gene is possibly TRBD2 (6 bases). CDR3 loop: CASSQDRTTGQYF. In DNA, the CDR3 is TGTGCCAGCAGCCAAGATAGGACTACGGGGCAGTACTTC.